This is a list of T cell receptor beta chains from one sample in a study of cytomegalovirus exposure and HLA in healthy donors. Assay used: immunoSEQ multiplex PCR; TCRdb lists only in-frame clones, some missing. The data show about 84,000 clones, approximately 90% seen once. The material sequenced was PBMCs. The receptors come from a man aged 18 to 35 in good health and CMV-seronegative. Both conserved end residues are part of each CDR3.

V gene,J gene,CDR3 protein
TRBV27,TRBJ2-7,CASRTSGSYEQYF
TRBV7-2,TRBJ1-5,CASSPTGTTNQPQHF
TRBV7-9,TRBJ2-3,CSSSPKLDRVQTDTQYF
TRBV10-2,TRBJ2-1,CASRRGLAETPSSYNEQFF
TRBV6-1,TRBJ1-5,CASSRLSSNQPQHF
TRBV18,TRBJ1-5,CASSRRDKSVDQPQHF
TRBV30,TRBJ2-7,CAWSGSGGRAGEQYF
TRBV5-5,TRBJ2-5,CASSRGGAQETQYF
TRBV6-1,TRBJ2-3,CASSETRNRGLAGDNTQYF
TRBV9,TRBJ2-1,CASSERTGTSGRVEQFF
TRBV5-4,TRBJ2-7,CASSPGLAGTYEQYF
TRBV25-1,NA,CASSGSGLTYEQYF
TRBV4-2,TRBJ1-2,CASSQGTSYGYTF
TRBV10-3,TRBJ2-7,CATMDRGFAYEQYF
TRBV5-1,TRBJ1-1,CASSLEGVPYTEAFF
TRBV11-3,TRBJ2-2,CASSPGGAITGELFF
TRBV5-6,TRBJ2-7,CASSSRQPSYEQYF
TRBV7-2,TRBJ2-1,CASSLKRGNEQFF
TRBV7-2,TRBJ2-7,CASSLNGRANEQYF
TRBV5-6,TRBJ1-4,CASSVLGQPEKLFF
TRBV27,TRBJ2-4,CASSLRKGYGNIQYF
TRBV7-6,TRBJ2-7,CASSYGTAYEQYF
TRBV5-1,TRBJ1-5,CASSLHPAGGGSNQPQHF
TRBV18,TRBJ1-1,CASFGQNTEAFF
TRBV10-1,TRBJ2-1,CASSEASTGQSDSSYNEQFF